The clone carrying this T cell receptor beta chain was observed once. Its antigen is not known. The sample originates from a study of memory CD4+ T cells and cytomegalovirus serostatus. Background on the study: This sample comes from healthy Belgian adults, roughly 9 CMV seropositive, roughly 22 seronegative.

General study results and limits: Each of approximately 61 CMV-associated TCRbeta sequences occurred in one to five individuals. The CMV-associated TCR signature appears largely within the CD4+ memory repertoire. Median bootstrapped AUC for CMV status was roughly 0.95 originally, around 0.91 US-trained.

Single viable CD3+CD4+CD8-CD45RO+ cells were sorted as the memory CD4+ T cells. Some clones are missing from TCRdb's copy, which holds only in-frame ones; the method was immunoSEQ multiplex PCR. The profile shows roughly 48,000 clones, about 86% of them singletons. Sequencing was done on a sample of memory CD4+ T cells from blood. This receptor was taken from an adult in good health and CMV-seropositive.

The CDR3 sequence: CASRPPNPTNTEAFF. The CDR3 nucleotides read TGTGCCAGCAGGCCTCCGAACCCGACGAACACTGAAGCTTTCTTT. The chain recombines TRBV27 with TRBJ1-1, with D unclear. The V gene lost 6 bases and the J gene lost 1 base, with 15 bases spanning the gap. CDR3 length: 15 amino acids. CDR1 is MNHEY and CDR2 is SMNVEV in the germline V gene (reference sequence).